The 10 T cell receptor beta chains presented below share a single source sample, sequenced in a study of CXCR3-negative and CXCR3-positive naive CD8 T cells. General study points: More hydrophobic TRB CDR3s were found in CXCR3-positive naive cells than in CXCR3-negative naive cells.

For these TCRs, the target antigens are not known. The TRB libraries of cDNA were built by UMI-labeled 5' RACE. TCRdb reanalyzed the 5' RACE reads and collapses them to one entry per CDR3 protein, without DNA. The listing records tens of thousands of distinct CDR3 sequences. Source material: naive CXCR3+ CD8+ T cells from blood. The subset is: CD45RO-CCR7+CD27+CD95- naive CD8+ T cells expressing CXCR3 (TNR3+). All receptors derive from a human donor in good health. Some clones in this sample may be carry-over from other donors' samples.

This CDR3 reads CASSLRGMNTEAFF. V is TRBV28 and J is TRBJ1-1; TCRdb lists TRBD1, though no DNA is available to test this call. This CDR3 is 14 amino acids long. CDR1 is MDHEN and CDR2 is SYDVKM in the germline V gene.

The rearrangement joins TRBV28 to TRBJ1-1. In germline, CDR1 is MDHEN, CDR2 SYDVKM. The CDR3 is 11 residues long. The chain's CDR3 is CASSGNTEAFF.

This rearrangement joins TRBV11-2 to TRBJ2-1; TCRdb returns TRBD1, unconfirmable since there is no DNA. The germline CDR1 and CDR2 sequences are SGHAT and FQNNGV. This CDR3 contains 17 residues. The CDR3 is CASSLVHPGGRGNEQFF.

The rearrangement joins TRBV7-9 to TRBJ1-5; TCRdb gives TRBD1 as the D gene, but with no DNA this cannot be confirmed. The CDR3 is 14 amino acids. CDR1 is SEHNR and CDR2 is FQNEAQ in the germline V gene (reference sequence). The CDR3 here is CASSLEGGHQPQHF.

This chain's CDR3 is CASTRLAGEDSYEQYF. The chain has TRBV6-1 and TRBJ2-7; TCRdb names TRBD2, which stays unverified in the absence of DNA. The CDR3 has 16 amino acids. Germline V gene sequence: CDR1 MNHNS, CDR2 SASEGT.

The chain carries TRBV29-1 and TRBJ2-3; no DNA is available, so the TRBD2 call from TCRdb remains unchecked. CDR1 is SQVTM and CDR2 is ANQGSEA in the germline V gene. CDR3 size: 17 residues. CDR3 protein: CSVEDRSSGSGTDTQYF.

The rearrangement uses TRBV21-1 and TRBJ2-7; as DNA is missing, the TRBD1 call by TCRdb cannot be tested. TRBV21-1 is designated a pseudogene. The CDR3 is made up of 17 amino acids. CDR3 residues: CASSTHTGTGNSYEQYF.

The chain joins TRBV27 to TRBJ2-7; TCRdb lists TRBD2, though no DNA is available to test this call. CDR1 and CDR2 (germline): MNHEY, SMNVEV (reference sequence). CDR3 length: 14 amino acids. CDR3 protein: CASTPGPVPYEQYF.

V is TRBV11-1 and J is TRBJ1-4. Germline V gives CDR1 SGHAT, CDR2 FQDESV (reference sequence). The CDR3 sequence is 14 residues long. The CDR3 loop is CASSSDIEDEKLFF.

The CDR3 protein is CSVEDGDRYNEQFF. The genes are TRBV29-1 and TRBJ2-1; the D gene TCRdb calls, TRBD1, cannot be checked with no DNA. There are 14 residues in the CDR3. Per the germline V gene, CDR1 is SQVTM and CDR2 is ANQGSEA.